The clone carrying this T cell receptor beta chain was detected only once. The sample originates from a study of blood T cell repertoires in COVID-19. Study-level background: COVID-19 samples, acute and convalescent, were from the United States, Italy and Spain. Sources were T cells, B-cell-depleted T cells, or PBMCs; the material itself was cDNA or gDNA.

CDR1 and CDR2 (germline): SQVTM, ANQGSEA. The CDR3 is made up of 11 amino acids. Trimming removed 4 bases at V and 11 bases at J, with 14 bases between. In the original workflow: Nucleated cell counts were estimated from reference gene primer amplification. Only in-frame clones appear in the TCRdb table, and some are missing; sequencing was by immunoSEQ multiplex PCR. The DNA was the basis for D and trimming; V, J and clone size are from that table. The sample has roughly 230,000 clones; 83% are singletons. This clonotype was obtained from a human donor in a cohort sampled during active COVID-19. The chain uses TRBV29-1 and TRBJ1-1; D might be TRBD1 (5 bases). Sequencing input: peripheral blood. CDR3 region: CSVGEGRWAFF. CDR3 bases: TGCAGCGTTGGGGAGGGACGGTGGGCTTTCTTT.